A single T cell receptor (beta chain) is shown here with its context. What it binds is not known. Time point specified: week 5, during vaccination. It was 300 ug of mutant IDH1 20-mer peptide that made up each vaccine dose, given with topical imiquimod. New WHO grade 3 or 4 astrocytomas that were IDH1-mutant and ATRX-lost occurred in the donors. The data were produced by immunoSEQ multiplex PCR, yet TCRdb's version contains in-frame clones alone and is incomplete. The data show under 30,000 clones, with 75% to 80% seen just once and just under 9.5% held by the top ten. Germline V lookup: CDR1 SGHNT, CDR2 YYREEE (reference sequence). There are 13 residues in the CDR3. V was trimmed by 3 bases and J by 0 bases, leaving 5 bases between them. These data are taken from a study of a mutant IDH1 vaccine in newly diagnosed glioma. Overall study results and limits: Seemingly, top peripheral T cell clonotype changes bore no relation to pseudoprogression.

The TCR sequence derives from a man in his forties with glioma. The sample here was PBMCs, taken from a glioma patient whose treatment included an IDH1 peptide vaccine. The rearrangement uses TRBV5-4 and TRBJ2-3; D remains ambiguous. In DNA, the CDR3 is TGTGCCAGCAGCTCCCCAAGCACAGATACGCAGTATTTT. Translated, it gives CASSSPSTDTQYF.